A single sample gave rise to the 20 T cell receptor beta chains below, sequenced in a study of immune characterization of retroperitoneal liposarcoma. From the PCR reads, TCRdb called clonotypes with MiXCR, one entry per CDR3 protein. The repertoire holds roughly 10,000 distinct CDR3 sequences, 45% to 50% seen once, with more than 9% in the top ten. Sequences were obtained from tumor tissue. These receptors originate from a female donor with retroperitoneal liposarcoma.

This clonotype was seen more than once but under ten times. V and J are TRBV6-5 and TRBJ2-2; 10 bases align to TRBD1. V lost 8 bases to trimming and J lost 6 bases; unmatched junction nucleotides: 9. This CDR3 region has 15 residues. CDR1 is MNHEY, CDR2 SVGAGI, per germline. The CDR3 protein is CASGGGQGTPGELFF. Written as DNA, the CDR3 is TGTGCCAGCGGGGGGGGACAGGGGACACCCGGGGAGCTGTTTTTT.

The CDR3 nucleotides are TGTGCCAGCAGGTTAAACAGGGTCTCCTACAATGAGCAGTACTTC. Translated, it gives CASRLNRVSYNEQYF. The gene calls are TRBV27 and TRBJ2-1, with D perhaps matching TRBD1 (6 bases). The J call is in doubt because the DNA end fits TRBJ2-7 better. Germline V CDR1 and CDR2: MNHEY, SMNVEV (reference sequence). The CDR3 extends over 15 amino acids.

This clonotype was seen only a few times. The genes are TRBV10-1 and TRBJ2-1; 8 bases line up with TRBD2. V trimming: 6 bases; J trimming: 6 bases; junction bases outside the gene matches: 4. The CDR3 consists of 13 residues. Germline CDR1 is WNHNN and CDR2 is SYGVQD (reference sequence). The CDR3 is CASRAGTSNEQFF. The CDR3, as DNA: TGCGCCAGCAGAGCCGGGACTAGCAATGAGCAGTTCTTC.

J is TRBJ2-3 and V is TRBV27; perhaps D is TRBD1 or TRBD2 (5 bases each). The CDR3 consists of 14 residues. V lost 5 bases and J lost 3, with 12 bases in between. Looked up from germline, CDR1 is MNHEY and CDR2 is SMNVEV (reference sequence). CDR3 loop: CASSRTGTTDTQYF. The CDR3 region has the DNA TGTGCCAGCAGTAGGACCGGGACGACAGATACGCAGTATTTT.

The genes are TRBV6-1 and TRBJ2-7; 7 bases agree with TRBD2. There are 13 residues in the CDR3. V lost 10 bases, J lost 0 bases, and 6 bases stayed unmatched. Germline CDR1 reads MNHNS; CDR2 reads SASEGT. The CDR3 spells CATAGGSSYEQYF. The CDR3 nucleotides read TGTGCCACCGCCGGGGGGAGCTCCTACGAGCAGTACTTC.

In this sample, this clonotype turned up once. The V and J genes are TRBV6-1 and TRBJ2-5, with 12 bases matching TRBD2. The J call is in doubt because the DNA end fits TRBJ2-7 better. The CDR3 has 13 amino acids. The germline V gene encodes CDR1 MNHNS and CDR2 SASEGT. CDR3: CATRTSGTYEQYF. The DNA for the CDR3 is TGTGCCACGCGGACTAGCGGGACCTACGAGCAGTACTTC.

J is TRBJ2-4 and V is TRBV7-8, with 10 bases matching TRBD2. Per germline, CDR1 SGHVS and CDR2 FQNEAQ. V shed 2 bases and J 13 bases; nucleotides not matched to a gene: 17. The CDR3 runs to 17 residues. CDR3 bases: TGTGCCAGCAGCTTATTAGCGGGGGGACTCTCCTACAATGAGCAGTACTTC. The encoded protein is CASSLLAGGLSYNEQYF. Drawing the rest from reference TRBV7-8 and TRBJ2-4, the complete variable domain is GAGVSQSPRYKVAKRGQDVALRCDPISGHVSLFWYQQALGQGPEFLTYFQNEAQLDKSGLPSDRFFAERPEGSVSTLKIQRTQQEDSAVYLCASSLLAGGLSYNEQYFGAGTRLSVL.

This clonotype was observed a few times. The rearrangement uses TRBV10-2 and TRBJ2-1; unclear D gene. There are 15 residues in the CDR3. V gave up 3 bases and J gave up 0 bases, with 9 bases separating them. The germline CDR1 and CDR2 sequences are WSHSY and SAAADI. The CDR3 DNA follows: TGCGCCAGCAGTGACCCGACAATCTCCTACAATGAGCAGTTCTTC. Protein sequence: CASSDPTISYNEQFF.

This clonotype was observed a handful of times. The V and J genes are TRBV6-1 and TRBJ2-5; unclear D gene. There are 12 residues in the CDR3. Trimming shortened V by 6 bases and J by 4 bases, and 9 bases separated the two germline ends. CDR1 is MNHNS and CDR2 is SASEGT in the germline V gene. CDR3: CASRPVGETQYF. CDR3 nucleotide sequence: TGTGCCAGCAGGCCCGTCGGAGAGACCCAGTACTTC.

This clonotype is medium-sized (0.01 to 0.1%) in the sample. CDR3 DNA: TGTGCCAGCACCCTCTCGTCGACAGGGGGCAAGACCCAGTACTTC. It codes for CASTLSSTGGKTQYF. This sequence joins TRBV6-1 and TRBJ2-5, with 10 bases that match TRBD1. The CDR3 consists of 15 residues. Germline V lookup: CDR1 MNHNS, CDR2 SASEGT. The ends lost 7 bases at V and 6 bases at J; junction bases unmatched: 11.

The CDR3 nucleotides are TGTGCCAGCAGTCAGGACAGGGATTCCTACGAGCAGTACTTC. Amino acids: CASSQDRDSYEQYF. The rearrangement links TRBV27 to TRBJ2-7, with TRBD1 matching over 8 bases. The V and J ends lost 5 bases and 1 base, in that order; junction bases with no gene match: 4. The CDR3 totals 14 residues. Germline assignment: CDR1 MNHEY and CDR2 SMNVEV (reference sequence).

By frequency in the sample, this clonotype is medium-sized. The junction shows a germline mismatch at one end, possibly a read error. The chain couples TRBV6-1 to TRBJ2-1, with 7 nucleotides matching TRBD2. The CDR3 has 14 amino acids. CDR1 MNHNS and CDR2 SASEGT come from the germline V gene. The CDR3 DNA is TGTGCCAGCAGAAACCCGGGACTACACAACGAAGAGTACTTC. Translated, it gives CASRNPGLHNEEYF.

This clonotype was observed a handful of times. The chain employs TRBV6-1 and TRBJ2-1; 9 nucleotides agree with TRBD1. Germline V gives CDR1 MNHNS, CDR2 SASEGT. V dropped 5 bases and J dropped 6; count of bases not matched to a gene: 8. The CDR3 sequence is 15 residues long. CDR3 DNA sequence: TGTGCCAGCAGTCAAAACAGGGGGCTAGTCAATGAGCAGTTCTTC. It translates to CASSQNRGLVNEQFF.

The chain links TRBV6-1 to TRBJ1-1; D uncertain. Trimming removed 2 bases at V and 2 bases at J, with 15 bases between. This CDR3 spans 16 amino acids. Per the germline V gene, CDR1 is MNHNS and CDR2 is SASEGT. CDR3 residues: CASSELLRRYNTEAFF. In DNA form, the CDR3 reads TGTGCCAGCAGTGAATTACTGAGGCGGTATAACACTGAAGCTTTCTTT.

Sample share makes this clonotype medium-sized (0.01 to 0.1%). The rearrangement joins TRBV7-2 to TRBJ1-2; D remains unclear. The CDR3 is 12 amino acids. Deletions cut 5 bases from V and 1 base from J, with 5 bases between. Germline values: CDR1 SGHTA, CDR2 FQGNSA. The DNA for the CDR3 is TGTGCCAGCAGCCCCGTTAACTATGGCTACACCTTC. Translated: CASSPVNYGYTF.

The chain uses TRBV7-2 and TRBJ2-7; 8 nucleotides line up with TRBD2. The trim removed 4 bases at V and 10 bases at J, leaving 12 bases unmatched. Germline V gene lookup returns CDR1 SGHTA and CDR2 FQGNSA. The length of the CDR3 is 14 residues. DNA for the CDR3: TGTGCCAGCAGCTCGGGACTAGGGGGGGGGCCTCAGTACTTC. Translated: CASSSGLGGGPQYF.

This clonotype is a singleton in its sample. The junction departs from germline at one end; a sequencing error may be responsible. This chain uses TRBV6-6 with TRBJ2-1, with 7 bases aligning to TRBD2. Germline loops: CDR1 MNHNY, CDR2 SVGAGI (reference sequence). The CDR3 runs to 15 residues. CDR3 protein: CASSYGGSSYNEPFF. The DNA of the CDR3 is TGTGCCAGCAGTTACGGCGGGAGCTCCTACAATGAGCCGTTCTTC.

This clonotype is medium-sized. The rearrangement uses TRBV7-2 and TRBJ2-5; D not resolved. Trimming cost V 6 bases and J 3 bases, with 5 bases left between them. This CDR3 has 11 amino acids. Looked up from germline, CDR1 is SGHTA and CDR2 is FQGNSA. The CDR3 DNA is TGTGCCAGCAGTATTAAAGAGACCCAGTACTTC. It encodes CASSIKETQYF.

This sequence joins TRBV6-1 and TRBJ2-3, with 7 bases matching TRBD2. V lost 5 bases and J lost 8; bases outside the gene matches: 16. The CDR3 has 16 amino acids. Germline V gene lookup returns CDR1 MNHNS and CDR2 SASEGT. The CDR3 spells CASSPPRQGGWITQYF. In DNA, the CDR3 is TGTGCCAGCAGTCCCCCCCGGCAGGGAGGGTGGATTACGCAGTATTTT.

With respect to this clonotype: A clone one base away is much larger, so this may be a read error. This chain links TRBV25-1 with TRBJ2-4; D may match TRBD1 or TRBD2 (5 bases each). The assigned J gene may be wrong: the sequence end matches TRBJ2-7 better. CDR1 and CDR2 from the germline V gene are MGHDK and SYGVNS. The CDR3 loop spans 15 amino acids. CDR3 DNA sequence: TGTGCCAGCATGGGTTATGGGGGTGTTGATGGCGAGCAGTACTTC. Residues: CASMGYGGVDGEQYF.